A single sample is the source of the 9 T cell receptor beta chains below, sequenced in a study of T cells after yellow fever vaccination. TCRdb reprocessed the 5' RACE reads with MiXCR, giving one entry per CDR3 protein. Among about 110,000 distinct CDR3 sequences listed, 8.4% were seen once. The material sequenced was CD8+ T cells sorted from PBMCs, taken 45 days after the yellow fever booster vaccination. The receptors derive from a man aged 30 to 39 who received the YFV17D yellow fever vaccine.

This clonotype was observed many times. V and J are TRBV29-1 and TRBJ2-1; D remains ambiguous. CDR1 is SQVTM and CDR2 is ANQGSEA in the germline V gene. The CDR3 runs to 10 residues. Trimming pared 3 bases from V and 7 bases from J, leaving 4 bases between. The CDR3 DNA reads TGCAGCGTTGATGCTAATGAGCAGTTCTTC. The encoded protein is CSVDANEQFF.

The rearrangement uses TRBV13 and TRBJ2-7, with a tentative D call TRBD2 (5 bases). The ends were cut back, 3 bases at V and 2 bases at J, with 14 bases in the middle. This CDR3 is built from 15 residues. In germline, CDR1 is PRHDT, CDR2 FYEKMQ (reference sequence). This chain's CDR3 is CASSLGPGRTYEQYF. CDR3 in DNA: TGTGCCAGCAGCTTGGGTCCGGGAAGGACCTACGAGCAGTACTTC. The full variable domain, rest sourced from reference TRBV13 and TRBJ2-7, is AAGVIQSPRHLIKEKRETATLKCYPIPRHDTVYWYQQGPGQDPQFLISFYEKMQSDKGSIPDRFSAQQFSDYHSELNMSSLELGDSALYFCASSLGPGRTYEQYFGPGTRLTVT.

The chain recombines TRBV7-8 with TRBJ2-1; 13 bases fit TRBD2. Losses at the gene ends were 5 bases for V and 8 bases for J; bases not matched to a gene: 6. Germline V lookup: CDR1 SGHVS, CDR2 FQNEAQ. The CDR3 is 15 residues long. CDR3: CASSVGTSGAYEQFF. In DNA, the CDR3 is TGTGCCAGCAGCGTTGGGACTAGCGGGGCGTATGAGCAGTTCTTC.

This clonotype has at least ten counts. The chain employs TRBV27 and TRBJ2-7; D tentatively reads TRBD1 or TRBD2 (5 bases each). The CDR3 runs to 14 residues. Trimming shortened V by 6 bases and J by 3 bases, and 15 bases separated the two germline ends. Per the germline V gene, CDR1 is MNHEY and CDR2 is SMNVEV (reference sequence). This CDR3 reads CASSNRDGYYEQYF. CDR3 DNA sequence: TGTGCCAGCAGCAACCGGGACGGCTACTACGAGCAGTACTTC.

This clonotype was counted at least ten times. The J gene is TRBJ2-7, the V gene TRBV12-3 or TRBV12-4; possibly TRBD1 for D (6 bases). The CDR3 is made up of 15 amino acids. V gave up 1 base and J gave up 4 bases, with 14 bases separating them. The CDR3 protein is CASSLGSDSSYEQYF. The CDR3, as DNA: TGTGCCAGCAGTTTAGGTTCGGACAGTTCGTACGAGCAGTACTTC.

In this sample, this clonotype is medium-sized. The chain combines TRBV29-1 with TRBJ1-2; 11 bases fit TRBD1. Trimming removed 4 bases from V and 3 bases from J; junction bases left unmatched: 1. The V gene's germline CDR1 is SQVTM and CDR2 ANQGSEA. The CDR3 is 13 amino acids. The CDR3 nucleotides read TGCAGCGTTGGGACAGGGGGCTACTATGGCTACACCTTC. This sequence encodes CSVGTGGYYGYTF.

This clonotype was found many times. The chain links TRBV29-1 to TRBJ2-1, with D perhaps TRBD1 (5 bases). Germline-derived CDR1 and CDR2 are SQVTM and ANQGSEA. This CDR3 region has 11 residues. V lost 6 bases to trimming and J lost 10 bases, with 13 bases between them. The CDR3 DNA follows: TGCAGCGTATCAAGGGGCGGAGAGCAGTTCTTC. This codes for CSVSRGGEQFF.

Comments on this clonotype: One base away lies a much larger clone, so this may be a sequencing read error. The chain links TRBV20-1 to TRBJ2-1, with 7 bases fitting TRBD1. V shed 7 bases, J shed 0 bases, and the junction held 9 bases outside the gene matches. The CDR3 extends over 15 amino acids. CDR1 is DFQATT and CDR2 is SNEGSKA in the germline V gene (reference sequence). In DNA, the CDR3 is TGCAGTGGAGGGACAGATGATTACTCCTACAATGAGCAGTTCTTC. As protein: CSGGTDDYSYNEQFF.

Many counts were recorded for this clonotype. CDR3 residues: CASSLWGNEQFF. CDR3 DNA: TGCGCCAGCAGCTTGTGGGGGAATGAGCAGTTCTTC. The J gene is TRBJ2-1, the V gene TRBV5-1; TRBD1 or TRBD2 may be the D gene (5 bases each). Per germline, CDR1 SGHRS and CDR2 YFSETQ. Trimming took 1 base from V and 7 from J, leaving 6 bases between them. This CDR3 contains 12 residues.